These 18 T cell receptor beta chains originate from one sample sequenced in a study of sequential checkpoint blockade in melanoma. Libraries were prepared by immunoSEQ multiplex PCR; TCRdb keeps only in-frame clonotypes and omits some of them. The sample holds 2,500 or so clones, 20% to 25% seen once. Treatment indicated: randomized to nivolumab then ipilimumab (arm A) or the reverse (arm B). Sequences were derived from tumor tissue (inferred from file names), sampled from a patient given nivolumab and ipilimumab in sequence. The receptors originated from a human donor with melanoma.

This clone was observed a few times. The chain is built from TRBV9 and TRBJ2-7, with D possibly TRBD2 on 6 matching bases. The V end was cut by 5 bases, the J end by 2 bases, with 14 bases between. Germline CDR1 SGDLS, CDR2 YYNGEE. The CDR3 totals 14 residues. DNA of the CDR3: TGTGCCAGCAGAAAGAATGGGGGGACCTACGAGCAGTACTTC. As protein: CASRKNGGTYEQYF.

This clone is classed as medium-sized. This chain connects TRBV9 to TRBJ2-1; 7 positions agree with TRBD2. The CDR3 is 13 amino acids. The V gene end was trimmed by 3 bases and the J gene end by 8 bases; junction bases not matched to a gene: 5. CDR1 is SGDLS, CDR2 YYNGEE, per germline. The CDR3 bases are TGTGCCAGCAGCGGAGCTAGCGGCCATGAGCAGTTCTTC. The encoded protein is CASSGASGHEQFF.

The chain couples TRBV19 to TRBJ1-5, with D maybe TRBD1 (5 bases). V was pared by 6 bases and J by 4 bases, with 10 bases between. CDR1 and CDR2 (germline): LNHDA, SQIVND (reference sequence). The CDR3 spans 13 residues. The CDR3 nucleotides read TGTGCCAGTAGGGGGAGGGGAAATCAGCCCCAGCATTTT. Amino acid sequence: CASRGRGNQPQHF.

This clone was observed a few times. CDR3 sequence reads: CASSYLPSGGREEKLFF. Written as DNA, the CDR3 is TGTGCCAGCAGTTACCTCCCATCGGGGGGCCGAGAGGAAAAACTGTTTTTT. The chain has TRBV6-8 and TRBJ1-4; tentatively, D is TRBD1 (6 bases). Trimming cost V 2 bases and J 8 bases, with 21 bases left between them. This CDR3 is built from 17 residues. Germline V gene lookup returns CDR1 MNHGY and CDR2 SAAAGT.

This clone was observed a handful of times. The rearrangement joins TRBV19 to TRBJ1-1; D ambiguous. The V end lost 1 base, the J end lost 4 bases, and 1 base lay between the germline ends. The CDR3 extends over 11 amino acids. Germline V gene data show CDR1 as LNHDA and CDR2 as SQIVND (reference sequence). CDR3: CASSIVTEAFF. The DNA for the CDR3 is TGTGCCAGTAGTATAGTCACTGAAGCTTTCTTT.

The chain recombines TRBV14 with TRBJ1-2; D might be TRBD1 (6 bases). Germline CDR1 SGHDN, CDR2 FVKESK. Between the trimmed V and J ends, which lost 4 bases and 3 bases, there was a span of 18 bases. The CDR3 sequence is 16 residues long. In DNA form, the CDR3 reads TGTGCCAGCAGCCCATATTGGGGGCAGGGAGACTATGGCTACACCTTC. Protein sequence: CASSPYWGQGDYGYTF.

This clone was seen a few times. The rearrangement uses TRBV27 and TRBJ1-1; unclear D gene. Trimming stripped 0 bases from V and 0 bases from J, with 8 bases between. CDR1 is MNHEY and CDR2 is SMNVEV in the germline V gene (reference sequence). The CDR3 loop spans 15 amino acids. CDR3 residues: CASSLSASLNTEAFF. CDR3 DNA sequence: TGTGCCAGCAGTTTATCGGCCAGTTTGAACACTGAAGCTTTCTTT.

This clone appeared many times. J is TRBJ1-2 and V is TRBV11-3; 7 bases map to TRBD1. Germline CDR1 is SGHNT and CDR2 is YENEEA. With 5 bases clipped from V and 4 bases from J, the junction kept 10 bases outside the gene matches. The CDR3 is 15 amino acids. The chain's CDR3 is CASSSPKGALYGYTF. CDR3 DNA: TGTGCCAGCAGCAGTCCGAAGGGGGCCCTCTATGGCTACACCTTC.

This clone was counted between two and nine times. The V gene is TRBV11-3, the J gene TRBJ1-2; 7 positions agree with TRBD1. Trimming at V came to 5 bases and at J to 2 bases, leaving 17 bases not matched to a gene. CDR1 is SGHNT, CDR2 YENEEA, per germline. This CDR3 region has 18 residues. The CDR3, as DNA: TGTGCCAGCAGCGAGAGGGGTGCGGGGGCAGGGGGAAACTATGGCTACACCTTC. Translating gives CASSERGAGAGGNYGYTF.

The J gene is TRBJ2-3, the V gene TRBV14, with 11 nucleotides matching TRBD1. With 5 bases clipped from V and 7 bases from J, the junction kept 5 bases outside the gene matches. CDR3 length equals 14 residues. Germline V gene lookup returns CDR1 SGHDN and CDR2 FVKESK. The CDR3 bases are TGTGCCAGCAGCAGGGACAGGGGGGGAAATACGCAGTATTTT. This encodes CASSRDRGGNTQYF.

The gene calls are TRBV15 and TRBJ2-1; 11 positions agree with TRBD2. Unmatched junction bases numbered 16, after V lost 3 bases and J lost 9 bases. CDR1 and CDR2 from the germline V gene are LNHNV and YYDKDF (reference sequence). This CDR3 has 18 amino acids. This chain's CDR3 is CATSSTPGLAVPLGEQFF. In DNA, the CDR3 is TGTGCCACCAGCAGTACACCGGGACTAGCGGTCCCACTAGGTGAGCAGTTCTTC.

The CDR3 sequence is CASSYRESHEQYV. The CDR3 DNA follows: TGTGCCAGCTCATACAGGGAGTCCCACGAGCAGTACGTC. V gene TRBV18 combines with J gene TRBJ2-7; tentatively, D is TRBD1 (6 bases). In germline, CDR1 is KGHSH, CDR2 LQKENI. Trimming removed 5 bases from V and 5 bases from J, with 13 bases in between. The CDR3 has 13 residues.

This clone has more than one count but fewer than ten. This rearrangement joins TRBV14 to TRBJ2-2; D ambiguous. Germline V gene lookup returns CDR1 SGHDN and CDR2 FVKESK. Trimming removed 3 bases at V and 7 bases at J, with 6 bases between. This CDR3 contains 12 residues. The CDR3 region is CASSQDNGELFF. The CDR3 DNA follows: TGTGCCAGCAGCCAGGATAACGGGGAGCTGTTTTTT.

By share, this clone ranks as medium-sized (0.01 to 0.1%). The rearrangement joins TRBV11-3 to TRBJ2-7; 8 bases align to TRBD1. Germline assignment: CDR1 SGHNT and CDR2 YENEEA. The J segment lost 4 bases and the V segment lost 5 bases, leaving 13 bases of the junction unmatched. The CDR3 runs 16 residues. The CDR3 loop reads CASSPTSGTGIYEQYF. The CDR3 DNA is TGTGCCAGCAGCCCGACTTCCGGGACAGGTATATACGAGCAGTACTTC.

The chain employs TRBV9 and TRBJ2-1, with D possibly called TRBD1 or TRBD2 (5 bases each). The V gene's germline CDR1 is SGDLS and CDR2 YYNGEE. This CDR3 comprises 14 residues. Trimming shortened V by 5 bases and J by 1 base, and 10 bases separated the two germline ends. The DNA of the CDR3 is TGTGCCAGCAGTCTTGGGGGATCCTACAATGAGCAGTTCTTC. Translation gives CASSLGGSYNEQFF.

Judged by abundance, this clone is medium-sized. This chain connects TRBV11-3 to TRBJ2-1; 13 bases line up with TRBD2. CDR1 SGHNT and CDR2 YENEEA come from the germline V gene. The J segment lost 12 bases and the V segment lost 4 bases, leaving 6 bases of the junction unmatched. The CDR3 length is 14 residues. CDR3 DNA sequence: TGTGCCAGCAGCTCTACCGGGACTAGCGGGGCGCAGTTCTTC. Amino acid sequence: CASSSTGTSGAQFF.

The rearrangement links TRBV18 to TRBJ1-5; 9 bases are shared with TRBD1. J was trimmed by 7 bases and V by 5 bases; bases with no gene match: 6. The germline V gene has CDR1 KGHSH and CDR2 LQKENI. The CDR3 length is 14 residues. In DNA, the CDR3 is TGTGCCAGCTCATCCACAGGGGGCCACCAGCCCCAGCATTTT. This sequence encodes CASSSTGGHQPQHF.

The table lists this clone with a few counts. This chain connects TRBV30 to TRBJ2-1; 9 bases map to TRBD2. This CDR3 region has 17 residues. Germline-derived CDR1 and CDR2 are GTSNPN and SVGIG (reference sequence). V shed 0 bases, J shed 4 bases, and the junction held 10 bases outside the gene matches. CDR3 amino acids: CAWSVRSSGSGYNEQFF. The CDR3, as DNA: TGTGCCTGGAGTGTACGGAGTAGCGGGAGTGGGTACAATGAGCAGTTCTTC. Variable domain in full (rest from reference TRBV30 and TRBJ2-1): SQTIHQWPATLVQPVGSPLSLECTVEGTSNPNLYWYRQAAGRGLQLLFYSVGIGQISSEVPQNLSASRPQDRQFILSSKKLLLSDSGFYLCAWSVRSSGSGYNEQFFGPGTRLTVL.